A single sample is the source of the 21 T cell receptor beta chains below, sequenced in a study of shared clonotypes between healthy human individuals. Measured with immunoSEQ multiplex PCR; TCRdb has only the in-frame clones, and not every one. The sample holds approximately 1.4 million clones, around 98% seen once. Sequencing was performed on naive CD4+ T cells sorted from blood. Subset described: CD45RA+ positively selected. The receptors were sampled from a man aged 25-45 years in good health.

The rearrangement joins TRBV18 to TRBJ1-1; D not certain. The CDR3 is 15 residues long. The V end lost 6 bases, the J end lost 4 bases, and 18 bases lay between the germline ends. Germline V gene sequence: CDR1 KGHSH, CDR2 LQKENI. The CDR3 region has the DNA TGTGCCAGCTCCCGGACGGAATCCTCGGGCACTGAAGCTTTCTTT. It encodes CASSRTESSGTEAFF.

The V call is TRBV28, the J call TRBJ1-1; D call uncertain. Trimming left V 2 bases short and J 2 bases short, with 6 bases between. The CDR3 has 13 amino acids. CDR1 is MDHEN and CDR2 is SYDVKM in the germline V gene. The CDR3 coding sequence is TGTGCCAGCAGTTTAACTGATAACACTGAAGCTTTCTTT. This codes for CASSLTDNTEAFF.

This chain uses TRBV27 with TRBJ1-2; D gene uncertain. The germline gives CDR1 MNHEY, CDR2 SMNVEV (reference sequence). The ends were cut back, 7 bases at V and 2 bases at J, with 14 bases in the middle. The CDR3 consists of 14 residues. The CDR3 DNA sequence: TGTGCCAGCAAACCCCGGAGAGAGAACTATGGCTACACCTTC. Its translation: CASKPRRENYGYTF.

The chain has TRBV2 and TRBJ2-3, with D perhaps being TRBD1 or TRBD2 (6 bases each). The CDR3 extends over 15 amino acids. V lost 6 bases and J 3 bases, leaving 16 bases between the germline ends. The germline V gene has CDR1 SNHLY and CDR2 FYNNEI. CDR3 sequence: CASRKGGGQTDTQYF. The DNA of the CDR3 is TGTGCCAGCAGGAAGGGGGGCGGCCAGACAGATACGCAGTATTTT.

This chain links TRBV5-5 with TRBJ2-1; D is unresolved. V lost 0 bases to trimming and J lost 0 bases, with 7 bases between them. Germline V CDR1 and CDR2: SGHKS, YYEKEE (reference sequence). The CDR3 covers 15 residues. The CDR3 coding sequence is TGTGCCAGCAGCTTGGGTAGATTCTCCTACAATGAGCAGTTCTTC. As protein: CASSLGRFSYNEQFF.

V usage is TRBV25-1 and J usage is TRBJ2-3; D uncertain. This CDR3 contains 14 residues. Trimming took 2 bases from V and 4 from J, leaving 10 bases between them. Germline assignment: CDR1 MGHDK and CDR2 SYGVNS. The CDR3 nucleotides are TGTGCCAGCAGTGAAGACGGAAGCGCAGATACGCAGTATTTT. Translation: CASSEDGSADTQYF.

This clone appeared once. The gene calls are TRBV18 and TRBJ2-7; D possibly corresponds to TRBD2 (6 bases). V was cut by 2 bases and J by 6 bases, with 26 bases left in between. CDR3 length: 18 residues. In germline, CDR1 is KGHSH, CDR2 LQKENI. In DNA, the CDR3 is TGTGCCAGCTCACCAAGGGGAGACACCGGGAGACTGGCGGCCGAGCAGTACTTC. Its translation: CASSPRGDTGRLAAEQYF.

V and J are TRBV4-3 and TRBJ2-1; 12 nucleotides line up with TRBD2. Trimming at V came to 0 bases and at J to 12 bases, leaving 0 bases not matched to a gene. Germline V gives CDR1 LGHNA, CDR2 YSLEER. The CDR3 covers 13 residues. In nucleotides, the CDR3 is TGCGCCAGCAGCCAAGAACTAGCGGGGGGGCAGTTCTTC. It encodes CASSQELAGGQFF.

The V and J genes are TRBV11-2 and TRBJ2-7; no firm D call. Germline lookup yields CDR1 SGHAT and CDR2 FQNNGV. The CDR3 runs 16 residues. The ends were cut back, 0 bases at V and 4 bases at J, with 16 bases in the middle. The chain's CDR3 is CASSLDLSRLGYEQYF. Here the CDR3 DNA reads TGTGCCAGCAGCTTAGATTTAAGCCGACTCGGGTACGAGCAGTACTTC. Complete variable domain (other parts from reference TRBV11-2 and TRBJ2-7): EAGVAQSPRYKIIEKRQSVAFWCNPISGHATLYWYQQILGQGPKLLIQFQNNGVVDDSQLPKDRFSAERLKGVDSTLKIQPAKLEDSAVYLCASSLDLSRLGYEQYFGPGTRLTVT.

V usage is TRBV7-2 and J usage is TRBJ2-7, with D perhaps matching TRBD2 (5 bases). Germline CDR1 reads SGHTA; CDR2 reads FQGNSA. The CDR3 is made up of 13 amino acids. Trimming pared 9 bases from V and 1 base from J, leaving 13 bases between. CDR3 sequence reads: CASGPRRSYEQYF. The CDR3 region has the DNA TGTGCCAGTGGACCCAGGAGGTCCTACGAGCAGTACTTC.

This chain joins TRBV7-2 and TRBJ2-7; 10 bases fit TRBD1. J was trimmed by 5 bases and V by 4 bases; bases with no gene match: 11. Germline V gene data show CDR1 as SGHTA and CDR2 as FQGNSA. CDR3 length: 16 amino acids. CDR3 in DNA: TGTGCCAGCAGCTCTACCGGGACAGGGGCGAAGAACGAGCAGTACTTC. This encodes CASSSTGTGAKNEQYF.

The chain combines TRBV5-5 with TRBJ2-7, with D possibly TRBD2 on 5 matching bases. Between the trimmed V and J ends, which lost 0 bases and 5 bases, there was a span of 12 bases. Germline assignment: CDR1 SGHKS and CDR2 YYEKEE (reference sequence). CDR3 size: 14 residues. CDR3 loop: CASSLGQGSNEQYF. The CDR3, as DNA: TGTGCCAGCAGCTTGGGGCAAGGGAGCAACGAGCAGTACTTC.

Note on this clone: The same CDR3 can be traced to other DNA sequences in this sample. The CDR3 DNA reads TGCGCCAGCAGCCCCGGACTAGCGGCACAAGAGACCCAGTACTTC. Translation gives CASSPGLAAQETQYF. This chain joins TRBV5-1 and TRBJ2-5; 10 nucleotides line up with TRBD2. Trimming at V came to 4 bases and at J to 2 bases, leaving 5 bases not matched to a gene. Looked up from germline, CDR1 is SGHRS and CDR2 is YFSETQ. This CDR3 contains 15 residues.

V is TRBV28 and J is TRBJ1-2, with D possibly being TRBD1 (6 bases). This CDR3 has 15 residues. V dropped 7 bases and J dropped 5 bases, with 20 bases sitting between them. Germline lookup yields CDR1 MDHEN and CDR2 SYDVKM. This CDR3 is CASMGAGKAEYGYTF. The CDR3 DNA reads as TGTGCCAGCATGGGGGCAGGGAAGGCAGAATATGGCTACACCTTC.

The chain recombines TRBV5-4 with TRBJ2-2; D might be TRBD2 (6 bases). V was pared by 0 bases and J by 6 bases, with 6 bases between. The germline V gene has CDR1 SGHNT and CDR2 YYREEE (reference sequence). This CDR3 is 13 amino acids long. CDR3 bases: TGTGCCAGCAGCTTGGAGCGGGCCGGGGAGCTGTTTTTT. Its protein is CASSLERAGELFF. The complete variable domain, with remaining parts taken from reference TRBV5-4 and TRBJ2-2, reads ETGVTQSPTHLIKTRGQQVTLRCSSQSGHNTVSWYQQALGQGPQFIFQYYREEENGRGNFPPRFSGLQFPNYSSELNVNALELDDSALYLCASSLERAGELFFGEGSRLTVL.

CDR3 DNA sequence: TGTGCCAGCAGCTTTAGTTTTGGACTAGCGGGATCGTTTGAGCAGTTCTTC. Amino acid sequence: CASSFSFGLAGSFEQFF. The chain employs TRBV7-9 and TRBJ2-1; 12 nucleotides line up with TRBD2. Germline V CDR1 and CDR2: SEHNR, FQNEAQ (reference sequence). The V gene end was trimmed by 3 bases and the J gene end by 9 bases; junction bases not matched to a gene: 12. The CDR3 runs 17 residues.

Turning to this clone: Distinct nucleotide sequences in the sample also encode this CDR3. The rearrangement uses TRBV28 and TRBJ2-6; D uncertain. This CDR3 has 14 residues. The germline V gene has CDR1 MDHEN and CDR2 SYDVKM. Trimming pared 3 bases from V and 0 bases from J, leaving 3 bases between. Written as DNA, the CDR3 is TGTGCCAGCAGTTTCCACTCTGGGGCCAACGTCCTGACTTTC. Its protein product is CASSFHSGANVLTF.

V and J are TRBV6-5 and TRBJ1-1, with a tentative D call TRBD1 (5 bases). The germline CDR1 and CDR2 sequences are MNHEY and SVGAGI. V lost 6 bases and J 5 bases, leaving 19 bases between the germline ends. The CDR3 extends over 15 amino acids. Here the CDR3 DNA reads TGTGCCAGCAGCCCCCCACGACAGAGCGGAACTGAAGCTTTCTTT. This gives the protein CASSPPRQSGTEAFF.

The genes are TRBV18 and TRBJ2-7; tentative D call: TRBD1 (5 bases). V lost 3 bases, J lost 3 bases, and 15 bases lay in between. Looked up from germline, CDR1 is KGHSH and CDR2 is LQKENI. This CDR3 region has 15 residues. The CDR3 loop reads CASSPGQGGLYEQYF. For the CDR3, the DNA is TGTGCCAGCTCACCGGGGCAGGGTGGGCTCTACGAGCAGTACTTC.

CDR3 coding DNA: TGTGCCACCAGCAGGGACGGGGAGCTGTTTTTT. Encoded protein: CATSRDGELFF. This chain links TRBV15 with TRBJ2-2; no clear D gene. This CDR3 region has 11 residues. Trimming removed 3 bases at V and 7 bases at J, with 3 bases between. Looked up from germline, CDR1 is LNHNV and CDR2 is YYDKDF (reference sequence).

The V and J genes are TRBV30 and TRBJ2-2; TRBD1 is a possible D gene (5 bases). CDR1 is GTSNPN and CDR2 is SVGIG in the germline V gene (reference sequence). The V gene lost 2 bases and the J gene lost 6 bases, with 10 bases spanning the gap. This CDR3 comprises 13 residues. In DNA, the CDR3 is TGTGCCTGGAGTCCCAGGGCGGCCGGGGAGCTGTTTTTT. Its protein is CAWSPRAAGELFF.